The 15 T cell receptor beta chains below all came from one sample that was sequenced in a study of T cell repertoires in cytomegalovirus infection. MiXCR, applied by TCRdb to the reads, yields one record per CDR3 protein. Of approximately 730,000 distinct CDR3 sequences detected, around 30% appear once; the ten largest clones hold 15% to 20%. These receptors have no known antigen. The sample was cultured PBMCs, taken from culture after CMV antigen stimulation. These receptors originate from a human donor in good health (CMV status not recorded). Some clones in this sample may be carry-over from other donors' samples.

The J gene is TRBJ2-1, the V gene TRBV20-1; D is ambiguous. CDR3 length: 14 amino acids. Trimming removed 4 bases at V and 3 bases at J, with 13 bases between. The germline V gene encodes CDR1 DFQATT and CDR2 SNEGSKA (reference sequence). CDR3 residues: CSAIWRTLYNEQFF. In DNA form, the CDR3 reads TGCAGTGCTATTTGGCGGACCCTCTACAATGAGCAGTTCTTC.

This clonotype occurred many times. The J gene is TRBJ1-5, the V gene TRBV7-2; weak D call: TRBD1 (5 bases). Germline CDR1 is SGHTA and CDR2 is FQGNSA. V was cut by 1 base and J by 5 bases, with 6 bases left in between. The CDR3 spans 13 residues. The CDR3 sequence is CASSLVRDQPQHF. The CDR3 nucleotides are TGTGCCAGCAGCTTAGTCAGGGATCAGCCCCAGCATTTT.

The gene calls are TRBV12-3 or TRBV12-4 and TRBJ2-7, with TRBD2 identical over 7 bases. There are 14 residues in the CDR3. Trimming cost V 2 bases and J 4 bases; bases outside gene matches: 5. CDR3 amino acids: CASSLLPSGYEQYF. Written as DNA, the CDR3 is TGTGCCAGCAGTTTATTGCCTAGCGGATACGAGCAGTACTTC.

V usage is TRBV7-9 and J usage is TRBJ2-3; possibly TRBD2 for D (5 bases). This CDR3 region has 18 residues. Germline V gene lookup returns CDR1 SEHNR and CDR2 FQNEAQ (reference sequence). Trimming removed 2 bases from V and 6 bases from J, with 24 bases in between. This CDR3 reads CASSLTASRLAIGDTQYF. The CDR3 region has the DNA TGTGCCAGCAGCTTAACGGCGTCGAGGCTAGCCATCGGGGATACGCAGTATTTT. The variable domain in full, completed from reference TRBV7-9 and TRBJ2-3, reads DTGVSQNPRHKITKRGQNVTFRCDPISEHNRLYWYRQTLGQGPEFLTYFQNEAQLEKSRLLSDRFSAERPKGSFSTLEIQRTEQGDSAMYLCASSLTASRLAIGDTQYFGPGTRLTVL.

The chain recombines TRBV4-2 with TRBJ2-1; 9 positions agree with TRBD1. The V and J ends lost 3 bases and 8 bases, in that order; junction bases with no gene match: 11. The CDR3 spans 16 residues. CDR1 and CDR2 from the germline V gene are LGHNA and YNFKEQ. This CDR3 is CASSHLGQGSQYEQFF. The CDR3 bases are TGTGCCAGCAGCCACTTGGGACAGGGAAGTCAGTATGAGCAGTTCTTC.

V is TRBV6-6 and J is TRBJ2-5, with D perhaps TRBD1 (6 bases). The CDR3 contains 16 residues. Per germline, CDR1 MNHNY and CDR2 SVGAGI (reference sequence). Trimming removed 0 bases at V and 5 bases at J, with 16 bases between. This chain's CDR3 is CASSYSVGQLGETQYF. The CDR3 DNA sequence: TGTGCCAGCAGTTACTCGGTCGGACAGCTCGGGGAGACCCAGTACTTC.

The V and J genes are TRBV6-2 or TRBV6-3 and TRBJ1-2, with D maybe TRBD1 (6 bases). Germline CDR1 MNHEY, CDR2 SVGEGT. This CDR3 comprises 14 residues. V was pared by 5 bases and J by 0 bases, with 10 bases between. This CDR3 is CASSDRRANYGYTF. CDR3 coding DNA: TGTGCCAGCAGTGACAGGAGAGCTAACTATGGCTACACCTTC.

The rearrangement links TRBV20-1 to TRBJ1-1; a possible D gene is TRBD1 (5 bases). Germline CDR1 DFQATT, CDR2 SNEGSKA (reference sequence). V dropped 6 bases and J dropped 4 bases, with 15 bases sitting between them. CDR3 length: 13 residues. CDR3 loop: CSAYSGGSTEAFF. The CDR3 coding sequence is TGCAGTGCCTACTCGGGGGGGAGCACTGAAGCTTTCTTT.

The chain uses TRBV29-1 and TRBJ2-1, with D possibly being TRBD2 (7 bases). Trimming removed 1 base from V and 3 bases from J, with 16 bases in between. Germline values: CDR1 SQVTM, CDR2 ANQGSEA. This CDR3 is 16 amino acids long. Written as DNA, the CDR3 is TGCAGCGTTGAAGCGAGGGGGGGCCGGCTCTACAATGAGCAGTTCTTC. Translation: CSVEARGGRLYNEQFF.

This clonotype has more than one count but fewer than ten. The V and J genes are TRBV19 and TRBJ2-1; TRBD2 agrees at 9 bases. The CDR3 is 14 residues long. Per germline, CDR1 LNHDA and CDR2 SQIVND (reference sequence). Germline trimming cut 7 bases from V and 6 bases from J; bases unmatched to any gene: 7. As DNA, the CDR3 is TGTGCCAGTAAGGTTGATAGCGGGAGCAATGAGCAGTTCTTC. Protein: CASKVDSGSNEQFF.

This clonotype was detected a few times. The genes are TRBV28 and TRBJ2-2; no firm D call. Trimming removed 6 bases from V and 5 bases from J, with 13 bases in between. The CDR3 runs to 14 residues. CDR1 MDHEN and CDR2 SYDVKM come from the germline V gene. The CDR3 sequence is CASSPEFGTGELFF. CDR3 bases: TGTGCCAGCAGCCCGGAATTCGGTACCGGGGAGCTGTTTTTT.

V and J are TRBV11-2 and TRBJ2-1; D ambiguous. The CDR3 runs 13 residues. Germline CDR1 and CDR2: SGHAT and FQNNGV. Trimming removed 2 bases from V and 8 bases from J, with 10 bases in between. The CDR3 is CASSLILMDEQFF. The CDR3 region has the DNA TGTGCCAGCAGCTTAATATTGATGGATGAGCAGTTCTTC.

This clonotype was seen only once. The V and J genes are TRBV6-6 and TRBJ2-7, with unresolved D. The CDR3 covers 13 residues. Germline V gene sequence: CDR1 MNHNY, CDR2 SVGAGI (reference sequence). With 7 bases removed from V and 1 base from J, the gap between germline ends came to 11 bases. The CDR3: CASTLTGSYEQYF. The CDR3 DNA is TGTGCCAGCACACTTACGGGTTCCTACGAGCAGTACTTC.

The chain joins TRBV14 to TRBJ1-1; D not certain. Trimming removed 6 bases at V and 8 bases at J, with 13 bases between. The CDR3 is 12 residues long. CDR1 SGHDN and CDR2 FVKESK come from the germline V gene. In DNA form, the CDR3 reads TGTGCCAGCAGACAGAAGACGGGGGAAGCTTTCTTT. The encoded protein is CASRQKTGEAFF.

The sample holds many counts of this clonotype. The V and J genes are TRBV7-2 and TRBJ2-5, with D tentatively TRBD2 (6 bases). Germline CDR1 and CDR2: SGHTA and FQGNSA. V was clipped by 7 bases and J by 5 bases, with 17 bases between them. The CDR3 consists of 14 residues. CDR3 DNA: TGTGCCAGCACCCCCCGGGGGTGGTTCGAGACCCAGTACTTC. Its translation: CASTPRGWFETQYF.